The 20 T cell receptor beta chains in this list originate from one sample, sequenced in a study of OX40 agonist ivuxolimab in advanced cancers. Library method: the immunoSEQ multiplex PCR assay. TCRdb limited this immuneACCESS table to in-frame rearrangements with V and J called. A share of clones is missing; checked studies link under half to unresolved V genes, and the rest is unexplained. Recorded for this sample are roughly 92,000 clones; 90% of them occurred a single time. Clones ranked in the top ten supply roughly 0.15% of the sample. The starting material was CD4+ or CD8+ T cells sorted from blood, obtained in a trial of the OX40 agonist ivuxolimab. All receptors derive from an adult with an advanced solid tumor such as melanoma, head and neck, liver or kidney cancer.

The V and J genes are TRBV5-1 and TRBJ1-2; possibly TRBD1 for D (5 bases). V shed 5 bases and J shed 0 bases, with 14 bases lying between them. This CDR3 comprises 15 residues. CDR1 is SGHRS and CDR2 is YFSETQ in the germline V gene. The CDR3 bases are TGCGCCAGCAGAACTACAGGAATAGCTAACTATGGCTACACCTTC. This sequence encodes CASRTTGIANYGYTF.

This clone was counted between two and nine times. The chain is built from TRBV13 and TRBJ2-5, with TRBD2 identical over 13 bases. CDR3 length: 15 residues. CDR1 is PRHDT, CDR2 FYEKMQ, per germline (reference sequence). V dropped 8 bases and J dropped 5; count of bases not matched to a gene: 8. The CDR3 region is CASRWTSGGEETQYF. CDR3 nucleotide sequence: TGTGCCAGCCGGTGGACTAGCGGGGGAGAGGAGACCCAGTACTTC.

The chain couples TRBV5-1 to TRBJ2-1; D gene uncertain. V was shortened by 4 bases and J by 10 bases, with 15 bases between the two germline ends. Looked up from germline, CDR1 is SGHRS and CDR2 is YFSETQ. This CDR3 is built from 13 residues. CDR3 amino acids: CASSPLGAYEQFF. In nucleotides, the CDR3 is TGCGCCAGCAGCCCCCTTGGCGCGTACGAGCAGTTCTTC.

About this clone: This sample includes further DNA sequences coding for the same CDR3. The CDR3 DNA reads TGTGCCAGCAGCGTATCCGGGCGCTCCTACAATGAGCAGTTCTTC. It specifies CASSVSGRSYNEQFF. The chain combines TRBV9 with TRBJ2-1, with D unclear. This CDR3 has 15 residues. CDR1 is SGDLS and CDR2 is YYNGEE in the germline V gene. Trimming pared 1 base from V and 0 bases from J, leaving 8 bases between.

The rearrangement links TRBV11-1 to TRBJ2-1, with 8 bases that match TRBD2. The CDR3 contains 13 residues. The V segment lost 6 bases and the J segment 10 bases; nucleotides outside the gene matches: 8. Germline V gives CDR1 SGHAT, CDR2 FQDESV (reference sequence). The CDR3 DNA follows: TGTGCCAGCAGTCTAATTCCGGGGGGGGAGCAGTTCTTC. This sequence encodes CASSLIPGGEQFF.

V and J are TRBV5-1 and TRBJ1-1, with D perhaps TRBD1 (5 bases). Trimming took 4 bases from V and 3 from J, leaving 19 bases between them. Germline V gene lookup returns CDR1 SGHRS and CDR2 YFSETQ. CDR3 size: 16 residues. This chain's CDR3 is CASSAGFSARDTEAFF. CDR3 coding DNA: TGCGCCAGCAGCGCAGGGTTTAGCGCCAGGGACACTGAAGCTTTCTTT.

The V gene is TRBV25-1, the J gene TRBJ2-4, with D possibly being TRBD1 (5 bases). The CDR3 is made up of 15 amino acids. Germline V gene data show CDR1 as MGHDK and CDR2 as SYGVNS. The V end lost 1 base, the J end lost 9 bases, and 16 bases lay between the germline ends. The CDR3 spells CASSESNIFGAIQYF. The CDR3, as DNA: TGTGCCAGCAGTGAATCAAATATCTTTGGGGCCATTCAGTACTTC.

Comment on this clone: Other DNA sequences from this sample encode an identical CDR3 as well. V gene TRBV20-1 combines with J gene TRBJ1-4; D unclear. The length of the CDR3 is 11 residues. Germline V gene data show CDR1 as DFQATT and CDR2 as SNEGSKA (reference sequence). Trimming stripped 1 base from V and 8 bases from J, with 5 bases between. CDR3 amino acids: CSARVGEKLFF. CDR3 DNA: TGCAGTGCTAGAGTAGGGGAAAAACTGTTTTTT.

The chain employs TRBV11-3 and TRBJ2-3; D possibly corresponds to TRBD2 (6 bases). The CDR3 covers 15 residues. V was trimmed by 1 base and J by 4 bases, leaving 12 bases between them. CDR1 is SGHNT and CDR2 is YENEEA in the germline V gene. The CDR3 DNA reads TGTGCCAGCAGCTTAGGTTCAGCGGGCGCAGATACGCAGTATTTT. Translating it yields CASSLGSAGADTQYF.

In nucleotides, the CDR3 is TGTGCCAGCAGCTTCGGCGGGAGGGACTACAATGAGCAGTTCTTC. This translates into CASSFGGRDYNEQFF. This chain links TRBV11-2 with TRBJ2-1, with 9 bases identical to TRBD2. The V gene's germline CDR1 is SGHAT and CDR2 FQNNGV. V shed 3 bases, J shed 3 bases, and the junction held 3 bases outside the gene matches. The CDR3 spans 15 residues.

This rearrangement joins TRBV7-9 to TRBJ2-1; D not resolved. Deletions cut 8 bases from V and 5 bases from J, with 7 bases between. The CDR3 contains 11 residues. The germline CDR1 and CDR2 sequences are SEHNR and FQNEAQ (reference sequence). The CDR3 region is CASAWDNEQFF. As DNA, the CDR3 is TGTGCCAGCGCGTGGGACAATGAGCAGTTCTTC. Together with reference TRBV7-9 and TRBJ2-1, the CDR3 gives the full variable domain: DTGVSQNPRHKITKRGQNVTFRCDPISEHNRLYWYRQTLGQGPEFLTYFQNEAQLEKSRLLSDRFSAERPKGSFSTLEIQRTEQGDSAMYLCASAWDNEQFFGPGTRLTVL.

This rearrangement joins TRBV19 to TRBJ1-5, with TRBD1 identical over 7 bases. The CDR3 length is 16 residues. Germline-derived CDR1 and CDR2 are LNHDA and SQIVND (reference sequence). J was trimmed by 1 base and V by 3 bases; bases with no gene match: 6. Written as DNA, the CDR3 is TGTGCCAGTAGTATTTCAGGGGGGGTCAGCAATCAGCCCCAGCATTTT. Protein product: CASSISGGVSNQPQHF.

DNA of the CDR3: TGTGCCAGCTGTGACAATTACAATGAGCAGTTCTTC. Translation gives CASCDNYNEQFF. The chain links TRBV19 to TRBJ2-1; D gene uncertain. Germline V gene data show CDR1 as LNHDA and CDR2 as SQIVND (reference sequence). This CDR3 spans 12 amino acids. V shed 9 bases and J shed 4 bases, with 10 bases lying between them.

The rearrangement uses TRBV30 and TRBJ1-2; D not resolved. Germline CDR1 is GTSNPN and CDR2 is SVGIG (reference sequence). Between the trimmed V and J ends, which lost 0 bases and 0 bases, there was a span of 8 bases. The CDR3 sequence is 14 residues long. The CDR3 DNA reads TGTGCCTGGAGTGTAGGAGGTGCTAACTATGGCTACACCTTC. It is translated as CAWSVGGANYGYTF.

J is TRBJ2-1 and V is TRBV27; D remains ambiguous. Germline values: CDR1 MNHEY, CDR2 SMNVEV (reference sequence). The ends were cut back, 7 bases at V and 14 bases at J, with 12 bases in the middle. The CDR3 totals 10 residues. As DNA, the CDR3 is TGTGCCAGCACCCGGCCCTGGGAGTTCTTC. Encoded protein: CASTRPWEFF.

J is TRBJ2-7 and V is TRBV9; 8 nucleotides line up with TRBD1. The CDR3 covers 14 residues. The germline V gene has CDR1 SGDLS and CDR2 YYNGEE. V was pared by 3 bases and J by 2 bases, with 4 bases of the junction left unmatched. The DNA of the CDR3 is TGTGCCAGCAGCGGCGGACAGGGAACCTACGAGCAGTACTTC. Translated, it gives CASSGGQGTYEQYF.

The CDR3: CASSVGGLGEKLFF. As DNA, the CDR3 is TGTGCCAGCAGCGTCGGGGGCCTGGGGGAAAAACTGTTTTTT. The chain uses TRBV9 and TRBJ1-4, with D perhaps matching TRBD1 (6 bases). Germline V gene sequence: CDR1 SGDLS, CDR2 YYNGEE. This CDR3 contains 14 residues. The V end lost 2 bases, the J end lost 8 bases, and 13 bases lay between the germline ends.

This chain connects TRBV28 to TRBJ1-5; D remains ambiguous. From germline, CDR1 is MDHEN and CDR2 SYDVKM. The CDR3 is 15 amino acids. Trimming cost V 4 bases and J 2 bases, with 12 bases left between them. The CDR3 coding sequence is TGTGCCAGCAGTTATTCTGGGATCGGCAATCAGCCCCAGCATTTT. This translates into CASSYSGIGNQPQHF.

This sequence joins TRBV10-3 and TRBJ2-7, with D perhaps TRBD1 or TRBD2 (5 bases each). The V and J ends lost 5 bases and 1 base respectively, with 15 bases between them. In germline, CDR1 is ENHRY, CDR2 SYGVKD. CDR3 size: 15 residues. The CDR3 spells CAISMAGANSYEQYF. CDR3 DNA sequence: TGTGCCATCAGTATGGCCGGGGCCAATTCCTACGAGCAGTACTTC.

Note on this clone: This sample also contains other DNA sequences that code for the same CDR3. This chain uses TRBV5-1 with TRBJ2-5, with 14 positions matching TRBD2. The germline gives CDR1 SGHRS, CDR2 YFSETQ. After removal of 4 bases from V and 4 bases from J, the junction contained 3 bases not matched to a gene. The CDR3 extends over 15 amino acids. The CDR3 region is CASSRGTSGRETQYF. Written as DNA, the CDR3 is TGCGCCAGCAGCCGGGGGACTAGCGGGAGAGAGACCCAGTACTTC.